These T cell receptor beta chains were read from a single sample in a study of T cell changes during pregnancy in multiple sclerosis. Clones were read by immunoSEQ multiplex PCR, and TCRdb kept only the in-frame ones, dropping some. This table holds about 23,000 clones, about 83% found once. This sample comprised CD8+ T cells from peripheral blood mononuclear cells, obtained before pregnancy. Every receptor here comes from a female donor with multiple sclerosis, enrolled in a pregnancy study. CDR3s include the opening cysteine and the closing phenylalanine or tryptophan. A D gene is named only where the DNA matches it firmly. Size values are once, few and many counts, or a class for expanded clones, and some rows have none.

>-|TRBJ2-2|TRBV4-1|-
CASSPGQNTGELFF
TGCGCCAGCAGCCCGGGACAGAACACCGGGGAGCTGTTTTTT
>-|TRBJ2-7|TRBV6-1|-
CASSEAGLAGAYYEQYF
TGTGCCAGCAGTGAAGCGGGGCTTGCGGGGGCGTACTACGAGCAGTACTTC
>-|TRBJ1-1|TRBV6-1|-
CASSEKEVTEAFF
TGTGCCAGCAGTGAAAAAGAGGTGACTGAAGCTTTCTTT
>-|TRBJ1-1|TRBV6-6|-
CASKGVPSTEAFF
TGTGCCAGCAAGGGGGTCCCGAGCACTGAAGCTTTCTTT
>-|TRBJ2-2|TRBV7-3|TRBD2
CASSSSPSSGRSTGELFF
TGTGCCAGCAGCTCCAGCCCTTCTAGCGGGAGAAGCACCGGGGAGCTGTTTTTT
>once|TRBJ2-5|TRBV29-1|-
CSVGTLETQYF
TGCAGCGTCGGGACTTTGGAGACCCAGTACTTC
>-|TRBJ1-1|TRBV13|-
CASSLGQGMNTEAFF
TGTGCCAGCAGCTTAGGGCAGGGGATGAACACTGAAGCTTTCTTT
>-|TRBJ2-7|TRBV2|TRBD1
CASDGTGGNEQYF
TGTGCCAGCGACGGGACAGGGGGGAACGAGCAGTACTTC
>-|TRBJ2-1|TRBV29-1|-
CSVTYYNEQFF
TGCAGCGTCACCTACTACAATGAGCAGTTCTTC
>-|TRBJ2-1|TRBV6-1|TRBD1
CASSVGPGQGYNEQFF
TGTGCCAGCAGTGTGGGGCCAGGACAGGGTTACAATGAGCAGTTCTTC
>-|TRBJ2-1|TRBV6-6|-
CASSYSKLNEQFF
TGTGCCAGCAGTTACTCGAAACTTAATGAGCAGTTCTTC
>few|TRBJ2-1|TRBV18|-
CASSNVRGYNEQFF
TGTGCCAGCTCAAATGTTCGGGGATACAATGAGCAGTTCTTC
>-|TRBJ1-2|TRBV5-6|TRBD1
CASSLLGGADYGYTF
TGTGCCAGCAGCTTGTTAGGGGGCGCCGACTATGGCTACACCTTC